The clone carrying this TCR beta chain was detected ten times or more. Sequenced by immunoSEQ multiplex PCR; TCRdb stores in-frame clones only, minus some. The sample lists roughly 110,000 clones, less than 95% seen once, with 1.6% in the top ten. These data come from a study of T cell changes during pregnancy in multiple sclerosis. This specimen was peripheral blood, taken before pregnancy. This sequence was found in a female donor with multiple sclerosis, enrolled in a pregnancy study.

The DNA of the CDR3 is TGCGCCAGCAGAGACTGGACAGGGGGCTACGAGCAGTACTTC. Encoded protein: CASRDWTGGYEQYF. The chain has TRBV10-1 and TRBJ2-7; 10 nucleotides line up with TRBD1. With 6 bases clipped from V and 3 bases from J, the junction kept 5 bases outside the gene matches. Germline CDR1 reads WNHNN; CDR2 reads SYGVQD (reference sequence). The CDR3 runs to 14 residues.